The sequence of this T cell receptor (beta chain) was determined in a study of shared clonotypes between healthy human individuals. Findings of the study overall: Clonotype sharing levels among donors were expected to vary with sequencing depth.

Healthy HIV-negative adults with no recent acute infections or vaccinations were recruited as donors. Deep was the level used in running the assay. The repertoire was sequenced with immunoSEQ multiplex PCR; TCRdb's copy has only in-frame clones and lacks some. The table includes under 600,000 clones, approximately 79% detected once. For this clone: Its antigen is not identified.

V was clipped by 0 bases and J by 8 bases, with 11 bases between them. The CDR3 is 14 amino acids. CDR1 is SGHRS, CDR2 YFSETQ, per germline. The origin of this receptor is a middle-aged woman in good health. Some clones in this sample may be carry-over from other donors' samples. Sample: PBMCs. The V and J genes are TRBV5-1 and TRBJ1-4; D not certain. Here the CDR3 reads CASSLGGNKEKLFF. The CDR3, as DNA: TGCGCCAGCAGCTTGGGCGGTAATAAAGAAAAACTGTTTTTT.